A selection of T cell receptor beta chains follows, all from one sample in a study of T cell repertoires in cytomegalovirus infection. TCRdb called the reads again in MiXCR, with one record for every CDR3 protein. The top ten clones hold 30% to 35% of a sample with 200,000 or so distinct CDR3 sequences, approximately 30% of them seen once. Material: PBMCs. These receptors were obtained from a human donor in good health (CMV status not recorded). Some clones in this sample may be carry-over from other donors' samples. Both conserved end residues are part of each CDR3. For some rows the clone size is stated as once, few or many, or as a class when expanded; others skip it.

clone_size v_call cdr3_length cdr3_aa
. TRBV7-7 14 CASSLSPQNNEQFF
few TRBV5-5 15 CASSLAAGSLYEQFF
. TRBV5-6 16 CASSLYNPQTLYGYTF
. TRBV7-6 18 CASSSRTATSSYNSPLHF
few TRBV5-1 18 CASSHRTAGTGNTGELFF
. TRBV12-3/TRBV12-4 14 CASNRQGWDQPQHF
. TRBV7-6 16 CASSLRTSGALDTQYF
. TRBV12-5 14 CASGRWGVNTEAFF
. TRBV7-8 15 CASSFRTGGSTEAFF
once TRBV5-8 12 CASSLGPNGAFF
. TRBV3-1 16 CASSPILVAVKETQYF
. TRBV13 14 CASSHPSSTDTQYF
many TRBV7-2 14 CASSSAATNEKLFF
few TRBV5-5 16 CASSSSPSGGPDTQYF
few TRBV20-1 15 CSARPATGTHYGYTF
few TRBV19 14 CASSPDRGRSPLHF
. TRBV6-2/TRBV6-3 18 CASSYTLGSPYSNQPQHF
few TRBV6-5 15 CASSWTGAAGTEAFF
. TRBV7-2 14 CASSLISSEGTQHF
. TRBV7-2 14 CASSPLSGGPGAFF
few TRBV12-3/TRBV12-4 13 CASSPSVAYEQYF
few TRBV11-2 12 CASSLVQDSAYF
. TRBV5-1 15 CASSTGTATVYGYTF
few TRBV5-4 15 CASSLGAGSNTEAFF
few TRBV7-2 16 CASSLATRFSGNTIYF
. TRBV14 13 CASSQERNYGYTF
. TRBV7-9 15 CASSWTGTGGEKLFF
few TRBV6-4 14 CASSAQGARTEAFF
. TRBV2 16 CASSRLGPTLGDTQYF
. TRBV5-1 16 CASSLDGSGNTGELFF
. TRBV7-8 15 CASSFDRGGYNEQFF
. TRBV6-2/TRBV6-3 15 CASRHRDRPPCEQYF
many TRBV7-2 15 CASSLSGGNTGELFF
. TRBV2 15 CASSGTGGRHNEQFF
. TRBV6-5 15 CASSKPRTDNSPLHF
few TRBV24-1 16 CATSDLDREGNNEQFF
. TRBV25-1 11 CASSRRDEQFF
. TRBV2 17 CASRVSWTSGGTDTQYF
few TRBV15 15 CATSTPSGQFYGYTF
. TRBV27 12 CASSPHTDTLYF
. TRBV30 15 CAWSSLGTENTEAFF
few TRBV7-8 16 CASSAYRAATNEKLFF
. TRBV18 17 CASSPRRVIATNEKLFF
few TRBV30 12 CAWLQGAVLAFF
. TRBV9 19 CASSVEVQRSGGVPDTQYF
few TRBV29-1 14 CSVDRAGSGSEAFF
. TRBV7-2 14 CASSLGAVGYGVAF
many TRBV7-2 15 CASSLVGVSNTEAFF
. TRBV2 14 CASTRGGGTDTQYF
few TRBV7-6 17 CASNGNGGPSIYNEQFF
. TRBV6-2/TRBV6-3 15 CASSYSGITYQPQHF
. TRBV6-1 15 CASSEVHGPYNEQFF
few TRBV7-2 15 CASSLALGPTDTQYF
few TRBV7-2 14 CASSRLLSTGELFF